This TCR beta chain was retrieved from a study of cytomegalovirus exposure and HLA in healthy donors. PCR involved 60 Vbeta and 13 Jbeta primers. Repertoires were generated with immunoSEQ multiplex PCR, while TCRdb's copy carries only in-frame clones and drops some. Of under 200,000 clones in the sample, more than 60% were seen once. A word on this clone: Its antigen is unknown.

The study, taken as a whole, reports: Analyses of presence and absence presupposed an approximately uniform sequencing depth across donors. When analyzed later, the rates of TCR association showed variation by HLA locus, with DRB1 the most and HLA-C the fewest.

Germline V gene lookup returns CDR1 MNHEY and CDR2 SMNVEV (reference sequence). Trimming took off 4 bases at V and 5 bases at J, with 7 bases between the two ends. This CDR3 is built from 12 residues. V is TRBV27 and J is TRBJ2-3; D is ambiguous. The source is a woman in her thirties in good health and CMV-seronegative. The source material was PBMCs. In nucleotides, the CDR3 is TGTGCCAGCAGTTCCCCCCAAGATACGCAGTATTTT. Its translation is CASSSPQDTQYF.